These T cell receptor beta chains were read from a single sample in a study of Graves' ophthalmopathy and Graves' hyperthyroidism. TCRdb re-analysed the multiplex PCR reads in MiXCR, keeping a single row per CDR3 protein. The table shows approximately 160,000 distinct CDR3 sequences, with 39% occurring only once. What was sequenced was peripheral blood. These receptors were obtained from a man aged 25 to 40 with Graves' ophthalmopathy. CDR3s include the opening cysteine and the closing phenylalanine or tryptophan. The order of the fields is D gene, clone size, J gene, V gene, CDR3 protein, CDR3 DNA. The D gene is left open where the match is weak. The size entry is marked missing in some rows and otherwise reads once, few, many or a size class.

TRBD1,once,TRBJ2-7,TRBV12-3/TRBV12-4,CASSLGGTGYKKQYF,TGTGCCAGCAGTTTAGGCGGGACAGGCTACAAGAAGCAGTACTTC
.,.,TRBJ1-1,TRBV12-3/TRBV12-4,CASSPRVLNTEAFF,TGTGCCAGCAGTCCCAGGGTTTTGAATACTGAAGCTTTCTTT
.,many,TRBJ1-1,TRBV6-2/TRBV6-3,CASSRDYTEAFF,TGTGCCAGCAGCAGGGACTACACTGAAGCTTTCTTT
.,.,TRBJ1-1,TRBV7-2,CASSIWAGAGTEAFF,TGTGCCAGCAGCATTTGGGCAGGAGCGGGAACTGAAGCTTTCTTT
TRBD1,once,TRBJ2-7,TRBV19,CASSTGDRSSYEQYF,TGTGCCAGTAGTACGGGGGACAGGAGTTCCTACGAGCAGTACTTC
TRBD1,many,TRBJ2-7,TRBV10-3,CAISESRGGLEQYF,TGTGCCATCAGTGAGTCACGAGGGGGCCTGGAGCAGTACTTC
.,many,TRBJ1-2,TRBV4-1,CASSQDLYAVGPGIIGYTF,TGCGCCAGCAGCCAAGATCTATATGCCGTAGGACCCGGAATTATTGGCTACACCTTC
.,.,TRBJ2-7,TRBV6-1,CASSEAGPRSYEQYF,TGTGCCAGCAGTGAAGCAGGGCCAAGGTCCTACGAGCAGTACTTC
.,many,TRBJ1-2,TRBV12-3/TRBV12-4,CASSLGPEYTF,TGTGCCAGCAGTTTGGGTCCCGAGTACACCTTC
.,.,TRBJ1-2,TRBV24-1,CATSDLHGQGGGYTF,TGTGCCACCAGTGATTTGCATGGGCAGGGAGGCGGCTACACCTTC
.,.,TRBJ2-7,TRBV10-3,CAISESTGEAYEQYF,TGTGCCATCAGTGAGTCTACGGGGGAGGCCTACGAGCAGTACTTC
TRBD1,few,TRBJ2-7,TRBV7-9,CASSPWTGAGEQYF,TGTGCCAGCAGCCCCTGGACAGGGGCAGGGGAGCAGTACTTC
TRBD2,.,TRBJ2-7,TRBV6-2/TRBV6-3,CASTFSGSGSYEQYF,TGTGCCAGCACTTTCAGTGGTAGCGGGAGCTACGAGCAGTACTTC
TRBD2,many,TRBJ2-2,TRBV19,CASSPLASGTGELFF,TGTGCCAGTAGCCCCTTGGCTAGCGGCACCGGGGAGCTGTTTTTT
.,many,TRBJ1-5,TRBV12-5,CASGRAAGSNQPQHF,TGTGCTAGTGGCAGGGCCGCGGGTAGCAATCAGCCCCAGCATTTT
.,.,TRBJ1-1,TRBV6-1,CASSPDFVGTEAFF,TGTGCCAGCAGTCCGGACTTTGTTGGGACTGAAGCTTTCTTT
TRBD1,many,TRBJ1-6,TRBV28,CASSLRQGPNSPLHF,TGTGCCAGCAGCCTCCGACAGGGCCCAAATTCACCCCTCCACTTT
.,many,TRBJ1-1,TRBV3-1,CASISSGSEAFF,TGTGCCAGCATAAGTAGTGGGTCTGAAGCTTTCTTT
.,once,TRBJ1-5,TRBV6-1,CASSPSGTSSNQPQHF,TGTGCCAGCAGCCCGAGCGGGACATCTTCCAATCAGCCCCAGCATTTT
TRBD2,many,TRBJ2-2,TRBV4-1,CASSRAGLVNTGELFF,TGCGCCAGCAGCCGAGCGGGACTAGTTAACACCGGGGAGCTGTTTTTT
.,.,TRBJ1-5,TRBV7-8,CASSFQPGNQPQHF,TGTGCCAGCAGCTTCCAGCCTGGCAATCAGCCCCAGCATTTT
.,many,TRBJ2-6,TRBV12-3/TRBV12-4,CASSRQVSSGANVLTF,TGTGCCAGCAGTCGACAGGTTAGCTCTGGGGCCAACGTCCTGACTTTC
.,.,TRBJ2-7,TRBV29-1,CSVAPGTSGEQYF,TGCAGCGTTGCCCCCGGGACCTCGGGCGAGCAGTACTTC
.,.,TRBJ2-4,TRBV6-2/TRBV6-3,CASSYLRTIQYF,TGTGCCAGCAGTTACCTCCGGACCATTCAGTACTTC
TRBD1,many,TRBJ1-5,TRBV20-1,CSATTGTDYQPQHF,TGCAGTGCGACAACCGGGACAGATTATCAGCCCCAGCATTTT
.,many,TRBJ1-2,TRBV4-2,CASSQEANNYGYTF,TGTGCCAGCAGCCAAGAGGCTAATAACTATGGCTACACCTTC
.,.,TRBJ1-5,TRBV12-3/TRBV12-4,CASTGRVHNQPQHF,TGTGCCAGCACGGGACGGGTACACAATCAGCCCCAGCATTTT
TRBD2,many,TRBJ2-5,TRBV14,CASSHEGLGGGETQYF,TGTGCCAGCAGCCATGAGGGACTAGGAGGAGGGGAGACCCAGTACTTC
.,.,TRBJ2-5,TRBV6-1,CASTATFVGTPETQYF,TGTGCCAGCACCGCGACGTTTGTTGGGACGCCAGAGACCCAGTACTTC
.,many,TRBJ1-1,TRBV7-9,CASSPPAGAFF,TGTGCCAGCAGCCCGCCTGCGGGGGCTTTCTTT
.,.,TRBJ2-5,TRBV28,CASSSRRPQETQYF,TGTGCCAGCAGTTCCCGCAGGCCGCAAGAGACCCAGTACTTC
.,many,TRBJ1-2,TRBV29-1,CSVEAWGRVGYGYTF,TGCAGCGTTGAAGCCTGGGGAAGGGTAGGCTATGGCTACACCTTC
TRBD2,many,TRBJ2-7,TRBV14,CASSPDLAGVGWYF,TGTGCCAGCAGCCCAGACCTAGCGGGAGTTGGATGGTACTTC
TRBD1,many,TRBJ1-2,TRBV4-3,CASSPKAGAGGADRYTF,TGCGCCAGCAGCCCCAAAGCGGGGGCAGGGGGCGCGGATCGCTACACCTTC
.,.,TRBJ2-7,TRBV7-2,CASSLSRDFYEQYF,TGTGCCAGCAGCTTATCCCGTGATTTCTACGAGCAGTACTTC
TRBD1,.,TRBJ1-6,TRBV7-8,CASSLNPGGGVSPLHF,TGTGCCAGCAGCTTAAATCCAGGGGGAGGCGTTTCACCCCTCCACTTT
.,many,TRBJ1-2,TRBV11-3,CASSLEDVYGYTF,TGTGCCAGCAGCTTAGAGGACGTTTATGGCTACACCTTC
.,.,TRBJ1-5,TRBV28,CASSLEGMGQPQHF,TGTGCCAGCAGTTTGGAGGGAATGGGACAGCCCCAGCATTTT
TRBD2,.,TRBJ2-2,TRBV13,CASSILGLAGVGELFF,TGTGCCAGCAGCATACTGGGACTAGCGGGCGTCGGGGAGCTGTTTTTT
.,.,TRBJ1-2,TRBV12-3/TRBV12-4,CASSFTGTNYGYTF,TGTGCCAGCAGTTTCACAGGAACTAACTATGGCTACACCTTC
.,many,TRBJ1-3,TRBV7-8,CASSSYSGNTIYF,TGTGCCAGCAGCTCCTACTCTGGAAACACCATATATTTT
TRBD2,.,TRBJ2-7,TRBV27,CASSPILGTSGLYEQYF,TGTGCCAGCAGTCCTATCCTAGGGACTAGCGGGCTCTACGAGCAGTACTTC
.,.,TRBJ2-5,TRBV7-2,CASKGRGMETQYF,TGTGCCAGCAAGGGCAGAGGCATGGAGACCCAGTACTTC
.,.,TRBJ2-7,TRBV12-3/TRBV12-4,CASSSSAGTSYEQYF,.